Listed below are T cell receptor beta chains from one sample, sequenced in a study of blood T cells in healthy people across ages. TCRdb used MiXCR to reprocess the 5' RACE reads, holding one entry per CDR3 protein. The sample shows some 940,000 distinct CDR3 sequences, almost 30% of them seen only once. This same sample was also taken into another study, of T cells of mothers and their children.

The sequenced sample consisted of blood. The receptors derive from a woman in her forties in good health. CDR3s leave out the opening cysteine and the closing phenylalanine or tryptophan.

v_call cdr3_aa
TRBV2 ASIVGTGDYEQY
TRBV27 ASSFARSYYEQY
TRBV29-1 SLWDQGADTQY
TRBV19 ATGWGGAYNEQF
TRBV27 ASSFQVGSYEQY
TRBV20-1 SAGSGNNNEQF
TRBV5-1 ASSWVAGTEKLF
TRBV19 ASAPPGAGGPKNIQY
TRBV12-3/TRBV12-4 ASTNTLGQGPYNEQF
TRBV18 ASSPLDRGNSPLH
TRBV7-9 ASSLGVTPSTDTQY
TRBV20-1 SAREGGTEAF
TRBV4-3 ASARGSSTDTQY
TRBV9 ASSVAGDSSYNEQF
TRBV5-1 ASSSDRRLAGGGQETQY
TRBV14 ASSQEPIPKVVHEQF
TRBV28 ASSFIGRELREQY
TRBV4-3 ASSFRGQGDLNYEQY
TRBV5-1 ASSFQRGDTDTQY
TRBV2 ASRSREGGSNQPQH
TRBV20-1 SARTILNEQF
TRBV7-2 ASSGQTGTYGYT
TRBV7-2 ASREHLGLPNTEAF
TRBV4-3 ASGQEGGAIYNEQF
TRBV3-1 ASSQDEKTQY
TRBV7-2 ASSLDRIEETQY
TRBV7-9 ASSFLPGQGDTGANVLT
TRBV7-2 ASSFGSGASYEQY
TRBV10-3 AIVQNLLNTEAF
TRBV6-6 ATRLVGNQETQY
TRBV7-6 ASSLSRAGEQY
TRBV5-5 ASSLGRDKAYNEQF
TRBV4-3 ASSREGGNSPLH
TRBV12-3/TRBV12-4 ASSPGTGAGEQY
TRBV7-3 TAQPLTGPEAF
TRBV7-2 ASSPPMDNEQF
TRBV4-1 ASSQDQDRYYGYT
TRBV18 ASSPAPSGANVLT
TRBV29-1 SVEGGGLNSYEQY
TRBV6-2/TRBV6-3 ASTPDRGLSLRQETQY
TRBV5-1 ASSPGTSQETQY
TRBV24-1 ATSDYPATEAF